Below, 21 T cell receptor beta chains from the same sample are listed, as sequenced in a study of tumor and adjacent non-tumor tissue in lung cancer (dated by TCRdb to between 2018 and 2020). Bulk unsorted tissue served as the source for RNA extraction, and RNA quality was assessed using a NanoDrop ND-1000 and an Agilent 2100. Normal lung samples were distant non-tumor tissue taken more than 3 cm from the tumor edge. The protocol used for the library was multiplex PCR. Sequenced on an Illumina HiSeq 2500. TCRbeta libraries were constructed through three rounds of nested PCR with primers (Table S4) according to protocols adapted from ARM-PCR. TCRdb handled the public reads itself, with Q25 trimming in fastp and clone calling in MiXCR, and kept productive beta chains. Each entry merges the rows of one CDR3 protein and shows their most common DNA and genes. The sample contains about 110,000 distinct CDR3 sequences, 60% to 65% of them found a single time. The leading ten clones occupy 15% to 20% of the sample.

The sample was distant non-tumor lung tissue. The receptors originated from a man aged 55 to 70 with non-small cell lung cancer.

The V gene is TRBV6-2 or TRBV6-3, the J gene TRBJ2-6; D perhaps matches TRBD2 (6 bases). V was shortened by 4 bases and J by 0 bases, with 22 bases between the two germline ends. Germline CDR1 and CDR2: MNHEY and SVGEGT. The CDR3 extends over 20 amino acids. The CDR3 DNA reads as TGTGCCAGCAGTTGCCCGAGCAGGAGGGCCCCCCTCTCTGGGGCCAACGTCCTGACTTTC. As protein: CASSCPSRRAPLSGANVLTF.

This clonotype has at least ten counts. The chain combines TRBV24-1 with TRBJ2-1, with D perhaps given as TRBD1 or TRBD2 (6 bases each). V shed 0 bases and J shed 6 bases, with 14 bases lying between them. The CDR3 consists of 16 residues. Germline assignment: CDR1 KGHDR and CDR2 SFDVKD. CDR3 nucleotide sequence: TGTGCCACCAGTGATTTGGGGGGGCGTCGAACCAATGAGCAGTTCTTC. Translated, it gives CATSDLGGRRTNEQFF.

As concerns this clonotype: Just one base apart from a much larger clone, this may be a read error. V gene TRBV6-4 combines with J gene TRBJ2-1; either TRBD1 or TRBD2 may supply D (5 bases each). CDR3 length: 15 amino acids. The V end lost 3 bases, the J end lost 6 bases, and 15 bases lay between the germline ends. The germline CDR1 and CDR2 sequences are MRHNA and SNTAGT. CDR3 loop: CASSETWGTFNEQFF. For the CDR3, the DNA is TGTGCCAGCAGTGAAACATGGGGGACCTTCAATGAGCAGTTCTTC.

As to this clonotype: This may arise from a read error, as a much more abundant clone is one base away. Here the CDR3 DNA reads TGTGCCAGCAGCCTAAAAATCTACAAGCAGTACTTC. Protein: CASSLKIYKQYF. The chain recombines TRBV7-8 with TRBJ2-7; no definite D call. Germline CDR1 reads SGHVS; CDR2 reads FQNEAQ. This CDR3 comprises 12 residues.

This clonotype came up a few times. The junction does not match germline at one end; this may be a read error. This chain links TRBV6-1 with TRBJ1-5, with a tentative D call TRBD1 (5 bases). The CDR3 extends over 16 amino acids. Germline CDR1 reads MNHNS; CDR2 reads SASEGT. This CDR3 reads CTSNDWGMGGSQPQHF. The CDR3 nucleotides are TGTACCAGCAATGATTGGGGCATGGGGGGTAGCCAGCCCCAGCATTTT.

The chain uses TRBV20-1 and TRBJ2-1, with D maybe TRBD2 (6 bases). CDR3 size: 14 residues. From germline, CDR1 is DFQATT and CDR2 SNEGSKA (reference sequence). Trimming left V 4 bases short and J 4 bases short, with 14 bases between. CDR3 residues: CSAKTEGEYNEQFF. CDR3 sequence (DNA): TGCAGTGCTAAGACGGAGGGCGAGTACAATGAGCAGTTCTTC.

This clonotype has just a few counts. This rearrangement joins TRBV21-1 to TRBJ2-1. TRBV21-1 is deemed a pseudogene. This CDR3 has 13 residues. Written as DNA, the CDR3 is TGTGCCGGTCATATAGGAAGCTACAATGAGCAGTTCTTC. Amino acids: CAGHIGSYNEQFF.

As for this clonotype: Just one base apart from a much larger clone, this may be a read error. Since no conserved phenylalanine or tryptophan closes the CDR3, a read error is the likely cause. This chain uses TRBV11-2 with TRBJ2-3; no firm D call. V shed 5 bases and J shed 6 bases, with 15 bases lying between them. The CDR3 loop spans 14 amino acids. Germline V gene sequence: CDR1 SGHAT, CDR2 FQNNGV. The CDR3 region has the DNA TGTGCCAGCAGCCCGTCGGGCCCGCGGGATACGCAGTATTTG. This codes for CASSPSGPRDTQYL.

The chain employs TRBV11-2 and TRBJ2-1; TRBD2 matches at 13 bases. From germline, CDR1 is SGHAT and CDR2 FQNNGV. CDR3 length: 18 residues. Trimming took 5 bases from V and 8 from J; bases not matched to a gene: 15. The chain's CDR3 is CASSNTSGRARYTYEQFF. The CDR3 DNA reads TGTGCCAGCAGCAACACTAGCGGGAGGGCCCGATATACTTATGAGCAGTTCTTC. Drawing the rest from reference TRBV11-2 and TRBJ2-1, the complete variable domain is EAGVAQSPRYKIIEKRQSVAFWCNPISGHATLYWYQQILGQGPKLLIQFQNNGVVDDSQLPKDRFSAERLKGVDSTLKIQPAKLEDSAVYLCASSNTSGRARYTYEQFFGPGTRLTVL.

The chain links TRBV29-1 to TRBJ2-3, with TRBD2 identical over 8 bases. Per the germline V gene, CDR1 is SQVTM and CDR2 is ANQGSEA. The CDR3 has 16 amino acids. With V trimmed by 3 bases and J by 5 bases, 13 bases remained unmatched. Here the CDR3 DNA reads TGCAGCGTTGATGGTACCTCGGGAGGGTCCGTAGATACGCAGTATTTT. Translating gives CSVDGTSGGSVDTQYF.

About this clonotype itself: Germline and junction disagree at one end, which may indicate a read error. The J gene is TRBJ2-3, the V gene TRBV11-2; D might be TRBD1 (7 bases). The CDR3 has 11 amino acids. The germline V gene has CDR1 SGHAT and CDR2 FQNNGV. CDR3 in amino acids: CTSTGTDKQYF. For the CDR3, the DNA is TGTACTAGCACGGGGACAGATAAGCAGTATTTT.

Worth noting for this clonotype: A clone one base away is much larger, so this may be a read error. V is TRBV4-2 and J is TRBJ2-3; D is possibly TRBD1 (5 bases). Per the germline V gene, CDR1 is LGHNA and CDR2 is YNFKEQ. CDR3 length equals 17 residues. V lost 4 bases, J lost 2 bases, and 19 bases lay in between. The CDR3 nucleotides are TGTGCCAGCAGCCCTAATCAGGGCCACCTCCCCACAGATACGCAGTATTTT. It codes for CASSPNQGHLPTDTQYF.

The gene calls are TRBV10-1 and TRBJ2-3; unclear D gene. CDR1 is WNHNN and CDR2 is SYGVQD in the germline V gene (reference sequence). CDR3 size: 15 residues. The germline V and J ends were trimmed by 5 bases and 5 bases, with 17 bases remaining between them. CDR3 amino acids: CASSKNPRARDTQYF. CDR3 in DNA: TGCGCCAGCAGTAAGAACCCAAGGGCCAGAGATACGCAGTATTTT.

This clonotype was detected many times. The genes are TRBV20-1 and TRBJ2-7; a weak D match, TRBD1 (6 bases). V lost 5 bases, J lost 2 bases, and 16 bases lay in between. The CDR3 has 14 residues. From germline, CDR1 is DFQATT and CDR2 SNEGSKA (reference sequence). The CDR3: CSARRGLSTYEQYF. For the CDR3, the DNA is TGCAGTGCTCGCAGGGGTCTCTCTACCTACGAGCAGTACTTC.

A remark on this clonotype: One junction end disagrees with the germline gene, perhaps due to a read error. In DNA, the CDR3 is TGTGCCATCAGTTTATTAGGTTTTAGACACACCATATATTTT. Its protein is CAISLLGFRHTIYF. The chain couples TRBV12-3 or TRBV12-4 to TRBJ1-3; D remains unclear. This CDR3 is built from 14 residues.

Many counts were recorded for this clonotype. This chain uses TRBV6-1 with TRBJ2-7; maybe TRBD1 (6 bases). Germline loops: CDR1 MNHNS, CDR2 SASEGT. The ends were cut back, 6 bases at V and 4 bases at J, with 10 bases in the middle. The CDR3 loop spans 12 amino acids. The CDR3 bases are TGTGCCAGCAGAGTTACAGGGTACGAGCAGTACTTC. Its translation: CASRVTGYEQYF.

The rearrangement links TRBV20-1 to TRBJ2-3; 9 positions match TRBD2. Germline V gene lookup returns CDR1 DFQATT and CDR2 SNEGSKA (reference sequence). With V trimmed by 0 bases and J by 3 bases, 13 bases remained unmatched. CDR3 length equals 18 residues. In nucleotides, the CDR3 is TGCAGTGCTAGAGAGCCTCCGAACGGCGGGAGGGCGACAGATACGCAGTATTTT. As protein: CSAREPPNGGRATDTQYF.

Note on this clonotype: The germline gene is not matched at one end of the junction; a read error may be the cause. J is TRBJ2-7 and V is TRBV14; D is ambiguous. This CDR3 is built from 15 residues. CDR1 and CDR2 from the germline V gene are SGHDN and FVKESK. The CDR3 loop is CVSSQVLGPIYEQYF. Written as DNA, the CDR3 is TGTGTCAGCAGCCAAGTTTTAGGGCCTATCTACGAGCAGTACTTC.

With regard to this clonotype: A much larger clone sits a single nucleotide away, making a read error possible. CDR3 nucleotide sequence: TGTGCCAGCAGTTTAGGGTTAATCTCTAGGGCCAACGTCCTGACTTTC. It is translated as CASSLGLISRANVLTF. The rearrangement links TRBV28 to TRBJ2-6; unclear D gene. The CDR3 is 16 amino acids. Germline CDR1 MDHEN, CDR2 SYDVKM.

A note on this clonotype: At one of its ends the junction is not consistent with the germline gene, which may arise from a read error. V usage is TRBV11-1 and J usage is TRBJ1-2, with 7 bases aligning to TRBD1. CDR1 is SGHAT and CDR2 is FQDESV in the germline V gene (reference sequence). CDR3 length: 17 residues. The CDR3 here is CASSAGTEGPEGCGYAF. The CDR3 DNA follows: TGTGCCAGCAGCGCCGGGACAGAGGGCCCGGAGGGCTGTGGCTACGCCTTC.

This clonotype was seen ten or more times. This CDR3 reads CSARTGGNSPLHF. The CDR3, as DNA: TGCAGTGCTAGGACAGGGGGAAATTCACCCCTCCACTTT. This rearrangement joins TRBV20-1 to TRBJ1-6, with 9 bases aligning to TRBD1. Trimming took 3 bases from V and 7 from J; bases not matched to a gene: 1. The V gene's germline CDR1 is DFQATT and CDR2 SNEGSKA (reference sequence). The CDR3 has 13 amino acids.